The TCR beta chain under discussion was sequenced for a study of T cell responses to AZD1222 COVID-19 vaccine. About the study: Analyses pooled second doses at about 4 or about 12 weeks. General study points: Increased Spike-specific TCR breadth and depth were observed after two AZD1222 doses. At baseline, just five to seven AZD1222 recipients tested seropositive. It should be noted that donors were predominantly white British and more often female, and clonal diversity was possibly underestimated.

For this clone: What it recognizes is unknown.

This CDR3 region has 14 residues. Trimming took 2 bases from V and 2 from J, leaving 10 bases between them. Germline assignment: CDR1 MNHEY and CDR2 SVGEGT. Assay used: immunoSEQ multiplex PCR; TCRdb lists only in-frame clones, some missing. The sample contains approximately 100,000 clones, more than 70% of which appear only once. Sequences were derived from peripheral blood, sampled on day 0 of AZD1222 vaccination. The sequence derives from an adult in good health. V is TRBV6-2 or TRBV6-3 and J is TRBJ2-7; D unclear. CDR3 coding DNA: TGTGCCAGCAGTTACATGGAGTTCGCCTACGAGCAGTACTTC. It codes for CASSYMEFAYEQYF.